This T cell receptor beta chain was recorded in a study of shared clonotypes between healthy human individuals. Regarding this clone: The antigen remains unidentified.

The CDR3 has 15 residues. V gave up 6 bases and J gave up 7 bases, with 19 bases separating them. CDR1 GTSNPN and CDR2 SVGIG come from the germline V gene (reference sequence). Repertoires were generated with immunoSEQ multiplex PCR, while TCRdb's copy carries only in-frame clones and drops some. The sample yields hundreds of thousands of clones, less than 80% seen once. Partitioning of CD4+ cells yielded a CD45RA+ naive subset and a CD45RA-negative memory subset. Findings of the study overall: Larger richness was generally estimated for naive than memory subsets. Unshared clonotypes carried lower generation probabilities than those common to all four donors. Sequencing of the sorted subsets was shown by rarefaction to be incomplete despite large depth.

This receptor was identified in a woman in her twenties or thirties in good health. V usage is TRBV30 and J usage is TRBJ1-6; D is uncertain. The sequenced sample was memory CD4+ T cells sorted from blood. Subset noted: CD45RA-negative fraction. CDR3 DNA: TGTGCCTGCCCCAGGACTACACGGAGAAATTCACCCCTCCACTTT. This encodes CACPRTTRRNSPLHF. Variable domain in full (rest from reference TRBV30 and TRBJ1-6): SQTIHQWPATLVQPVGSPLSLECTVEGTSNPNLYWYRQAAGRGLQLLFYSVGIGQISSEVPQNLSASRPQDRQFILSSKKLLLSDSGFYLCACPRTTRRNSPLHFGNGTRLTVT.